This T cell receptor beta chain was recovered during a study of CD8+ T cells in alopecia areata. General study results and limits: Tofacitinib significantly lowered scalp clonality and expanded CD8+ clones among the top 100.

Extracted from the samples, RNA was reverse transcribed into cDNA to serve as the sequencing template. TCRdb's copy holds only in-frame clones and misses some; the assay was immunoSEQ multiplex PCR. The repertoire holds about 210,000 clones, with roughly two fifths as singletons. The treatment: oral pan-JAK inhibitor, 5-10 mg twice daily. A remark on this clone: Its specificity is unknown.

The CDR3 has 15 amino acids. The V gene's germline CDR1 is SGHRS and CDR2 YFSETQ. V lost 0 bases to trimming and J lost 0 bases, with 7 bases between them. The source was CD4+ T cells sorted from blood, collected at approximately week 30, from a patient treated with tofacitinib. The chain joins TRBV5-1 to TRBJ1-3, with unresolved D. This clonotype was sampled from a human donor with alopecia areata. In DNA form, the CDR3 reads TGCGCCAGCAGCTTGGGCACATACTCTGGAAACACCATATATTTT. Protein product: CASSLGTYSGNTIYF.